This TCR beta chain was identified during a study of cytomegalovirus exposure and HLA in healthy donors. Regarding the study as a whole: Overall, approximately 180 TCR beta chains were annotated as cytomegalovirus-associated. Generally TCR sequences proved uncommon, though certain public TCRs appeared in numerous donors.

Germline loops: CDR1 SNHLY, CDR2 FYNNEI. The CDR3 spans 13 residues. The V end was cut by 7 bases, the J end by 3 bases, with 10 bases between. About this clone: Its antigen is as yet unknown.

Clones were read by immunoSEQ multiplex PCR, and TCRdb kept only the in-frame ones, dropping some. This table holds 60,000 to 65,000 clones, 95% found once. This clonotype originated in a woman younger than 30 in good health and CMV-seropositive. The chain joins TRBV2 to TRBJ2-1; the D gene is possibly TRBD2 (6 bases). Sequencing was done on a sample of PBMCs. CDR3 sequence: CASKVADYNEQFF. Here the CDR3 DNA reads TGTGCCAGCAAGGTAGCGGACTACAATGAGCAGTTCTTC.